These T cell receptor beta chains were read from a single sample in a study of T cells in Graves' hyperthyroidism and ophthalmopathy. MiXCR was run by TCRdb on the multiplex PCR reads, yielding one entry per CDR3 protein. The sample carries approximately 420,000 distinct CDR3 sequences, 15% recorded once. The sequenced sample consisted of blood. The receptors were sampled from a woman aged 25-40 years with Graves' hyperthyroidism. CDR3s include the opening cysteine and the closing phenylalanine or tryptophan. Each record gives: clone size, J gene, D gene, CDR3 length, V gene, CDR3 protein, CDR3 DNA. A D gene is named only where the DNA matches it firmly. Where a row states a size, it is once, few, many or the class of an expanded clone; other rows omit it.

size: many
J: TRBJ2-7
D: .
length: 12
V: TRBV28
CDR3: CATGREAYEQYF
DNA: TGTGCCACCGGACGGGAAGCCTACGAGCAGTACTTC

size: .
J: TRBJ1-6
D: .
length: 15
V: TRBV28
CDR3: CASGGMPGTSSPLHF
DNA: TGTGCCAGCGGAGGGATGCCCGGGACTTCTTCACCCCTCCACTTT

size: many
J: TRBJ2-1
D: TRBD2
length: 17
V: TRBV27
CDR3: CASSSSGTSGPWDEQFF
DNA: TGTGCCAGCAGTTCGTCCGGGACTAGCGGGCCCTGGGATGAGCAGTTCTTC

size: many
J: TRBJ2-7
D: .
length: 13
V: TRBV12-3/TRBV12-4
CDR3: CASSPDYSYEQYF
DNA: TGTGCCAGCAGCCCGGACTACTCCTACGAGCAGTACTTC

size: .
J: TRBJ2-3
D: .
length: 17
V: TRBV6-2/TRBV6-3
CDR3: CASSIPGDRWATDTQYF
DNA: TGTGCCAGCAGCATACCCGGCGACAGGTGGGCCACAGATACGCAGTATTTT

size: .
J: TRBJ2-1
D: TRBD1
length: 18
V: TRBV11-2
CDR3: CASSLPGQGALRANEQFF
DNA: TGTGCCAGCAGCTTACCCGGACAGGGGGCGTTAAGGGCCAATGAGCAGTTCTTC

size: few
J: TRBJ1-4
D: TRBD1
length: 15
V: TRBV2
CDR3: CASTQAGTDNEKLFF
DNA: TGTGCCAGCACCCAGGCCGGGACAGATAATGAAAAACTGTTTTTT

size: many
J: TRBJ2-7
D: TRBD1
length: 15
V: TRBV18
CDR3: CASSSGTGSIYEQYF
DNA: TGTGCCAGCTCGTCGGGGACAGGGAGTATCTACGAGCAGTACTTC

size: few
J: TRBJ2-7
D: TRBD2
length: 16
V: TRBV5-5
CDR3: CASSFSLAGPYYEQYF
DNA: TGTGCCAGCAGCTTCTCCCTAGCGGGTCCCTACTACGAGCAGTACTTC

size: once
J: TRBJ2-3
D: .
length: 16
V: TRBV27
CDR3: CASSFSGVELTDTQYF
DNA: TGTGCCAGCAGTTTCTCTGGAGTGGAGCTCACAGATACGCAGTATTTT

size: few
J: TRBJ1-4
D: TRBD1
length: 15
V: TRBV20-1
CDR3: CSARRTGALVEKLFF
DNA: TGCAGTGCCCGCCGGACAGGGGCCCTAGTTGAAAAACTGTTTTTT

size: many
J: TRBJ2-7
D: .
length: 12
V: TRBV20-1
CDR3: CSAYGQSYEQYF
DNA: TGCAGTGCTTACGGGCAGAGCTACGAGCAGTACTTC

size: few
J: TRBJ2-1
D: TRBD2
length: 17
V: TRBV19
CDR3: CASSIDRAQREWDEQFF
DNA: TGTGCCAGTAGTATAGATCGAGCCCAGCGGGAGTGGGATGAGCAGTTCTTC

size: few
J: TRBJ2-1
D: TRBD2
length: 15
V: TRBV13
CDR3: CASSLTSGRDNEQFF
DNA: TGTGCCAGCAGCCTTACTAGCGGGAGGGACAATGAGCAGTTCTTC

size: many
J: TRBJ2-7
D: TRBD2
length: 15
V: TRBV18
CDR3: CASSLLAETWEEQYF
DNA: TGTGCCAGCTCACTTCTAGCGGAAACATGGGAAGAGCAGTACTTC

size: .
J: TRBJ1-2
D: .
length: 14
V: TRBV4-1
CDR3: CASSQDAGNYGYTF
DNA: TGCGCCAGCAGCCAAGATGCGGGAAACTATGGCTACACCTTC

size: many
J: TRBJ2-1
D: .
length: 12
V: TRBV30
CDR3: CAWSEVSNEQFF
DNA: TGTGCCTGGAGCGAAGTCTCCAATGAGCAGTTCTTC